This T cell receptor (beta chain) is drawn from a study of CD8 T cells in ankylosing spondylitis. Findings of the study overall: About 8 highly homologous variants made up a TCR beta motif that seemed to typify ankylosing spondylitis blood. Clones linked to the disease showed a CD8+ phenotype. They occurred at relatively low frequencies in peripheral blood.

This CDR3 has 15 residues. Germline V gene data show CDR1 as MNHEY and CDR2 as SVGEGT. V lost 2 bases to trimming and J lost 2 bases, with 12 bases between them. TCRdb used MiXCR to reprocess the 5' RACE reads, holding one entry per CDR3 protein. The table records some 840,000 distinct CDR3 sequences, around 11% of them present only once. As to this clonotype: Its specificity is not known.

The sequencing sample was made of blood, either unsorted or a sorted T cell fraction (not recorded which). This sequence joins TRBV6-2 or TRBV6-3 and TRBJ1-2; D ambiguous. The origin of this receptor is a male donor with ankylosing spondylitis. As DNA, the CDR3 is TGTGCCAGCAGTTACGTAGCACATTTCAACTATGGCTACACCTTC. Residues: CASSYVAHFNYGYTF.